This record concerns one T cell receptor (beta chain) sequence. Its antigen is undetermined. The data were obtained in a study of T cell repertoires in cytomegalovirus infection. Each CDR3 protein gets one entry after TCRdb re-called the reads with MiXCR. The repertoire holds 700,000 to 950,000 distinct CDR3 sequences, with approximately 29% as singletons. The sample here was cultured CD8+ T cells from PBMCs, taken from culture after CMV antigen stimulation. The receptor comes from a human donor in good health (CMV status not recorded). Some clones in this sample may be carry-over from other donors' samples.

The CDR3 region is CASSTRQGYSGELFF. In DNA, the CDR3 is TGTGCCAGTAGTACCCGACAGGGGTATAGCGGGGAGCTGTTTTTT. This chain joins TRBV19 and TRBJ2-2, with 8 bases matching TRBD1. V was clipped by 4 bases and J by 7 bases; unmatched bases: 8. There are 15 residues in the CDR3. Germline V gene data show CDR1 as LNHDA and CDR2 as SQIVND (reference sequence).